Listed below are T cell receptor beta chains from one sample, sequenced in a study of blood T cell repertoires in COVID-19. Method: immunoSEQ multiplex PCR; TCRdb's copy keeps in-frame clones and lacks some. Of 350,000 to 500,000 clones in the sample, over 85% are singletons; the top ten hold roughly 0.87%. Specimen: peripheral blood. The receptors were gathered from a man aged 18 to 30 with COVID-19, enrolled during active disease. CDR3s include the opening cysteine and the closing phenylalanine or tryptophan. The order of the fields is clone size, D gene, J gene, V gene, CDR3 length, CDR3 protein, CDR3 DNA. The D gene is left open where the match is weak. Size tells how often a clone was seen (once, few, many) or the class of an expanded clone, and some rows leave it out.

. . TRBJ2-2 TRBV25-1 16 CASSDTGRTFGGELFF TGTGCCAGCAGTGATACGGGCAGGACTTTCGGCGGGGAGCTGTTTTTT
. . TRBJ2-7 TRBV3-1/TRBV3-2 12 CASSLSDYEQYF TGTGCCAGCAGCTTAAGCGACTACGAGCAGTACTTC
. . TRBJ2-2 TRBV7-3 13 CASSLSVAGELFF TGTGCCAGCAGCTTAAGTGTCGCCGGGGAGCTGTTTTTT
. . TRBJ1-1 TRBV11-3 15 CASSLDGRVPRGAFF TGTGCCAGCAGCTTAGATGGGAGGGTCCCACGGGGAGCTTTCTTT
. . TRBJ2-7 TRBV14 18 CASSQGFSWRNIAYEQYF TGTGCCAGCAGCCAAGGATTTTCGTGGCGGAATATAGCCTACGAGCAGTACTTC
. . TRBJ1-1 TRBV5-6 13 CASSSRGNTEAFF TGTGCCAGCAGCTCCCGGGGGAACACTGAAGCTTTCTTT
. . TRBJ2-1 TRBV6-4 15 CASSQRGSGSHEQFF TGTGCCAGCAGTCAAAGGGGCTCAGGGTCACATGAGCAGTTCTTC
. TRBD2 TRBJ2-1 TRBV24-1 16 CATSDGLAGAYNEQFF TGTGCCACCAGTGATGGACTAGCGGGGGCCTACAATGAGCAGTTCTTC
once TRBD1 TRBJ1-5 TRBV24-1 13 CATSGQDNQPQHF TGTGCCACCTCGGGACAGGACAATCAGCCCCAGCATTTT
. . TRBJ1-1 TRBV3-1/TRBV3-2 14 CASSHRGYEVEAFF TGTGCCAGCAGCCACCGGGGTTACGAGGTTGAAGCTTTCTTT
. TRBD2 TRBJ2-1 TRBV13 13 CASSWGGRNEQFF TGTGCCAGCAGCTGGGGCGGGAGAAATGAGCAGTTCTTC
. . TRBJ2-2 TRBV6-4 13 CASSDADTGELFF TGTGCCAGCAGTGACGCAGACACCGGGGAGCTGTTTTTT
. TRBD1 TRBJ1-2 TRBV5-8 14 CASSPRTGGFGYTF TGTGCCAGCAGCCCCCGGACAGGGGGTTTTGGCTACACCTTC
once TRBD2 TRBJ2-1 TRBV27 13 CASRTSAPNEQFF TGTGCCAGCAGGACTAGCGCACCCAATGAGCAGTTCTTC
. . TRBJ1-4 TRBV30 14 CAWSVSATNEKLFF TGTGCCTGGAGTGTATCTGCAACTAATGAAAAACTGTTTTTT
. TRBD1 TRBJ2-7 TRBV6-5 13 CASSLDRGYEQYF TGTGCCAGCAGTTTGGACAGGGGCTACGAGCAGTACTTC
few . TRBJ2-2 TRBV6-5 14 CASSLGGNTGELFF TGTGCCAGCAGTTTGGGGGGAAACACCGGGGAGCTGTTTTTT
. TRBD1 TRBJ2-5 TRBV19 15 CASSMQTGVQETQYF TGTGCCAGTAGTATGCAGACAGGGGTGCAAGAGACCCAGTACTTC
. TRBD2 TRBJ2-7 TRBV7-8 20 CASSFPKATSGGPRFYEQYF TGTGCCAGCAGCTTCCCAAAGGCAACTAGCGGGGGTCCACGATTTTACGAGCAGTACTTC
few TRBD1 TRBJ1-5 TRBV6-5 15 CASRVGTGGLQPQHF TGTGCCAGCAGAGTCGGGACAGGGGGCCTCCAGCCCCAGCATTTT
. TRBD1 TRBJ1-1 TRBV20-1 11 CSARTGIEAFF TGCAGTGCCAGGACAGGGATTGAAGCTTTCTTT
. . TRBJ2-2 TRBV6-5 15 CASRRTGGYTGELFF TGTGCCAGCAGACGGACTGGCGGTTACACCGGGGAGCTGTTTTTT
. . TRBJ2-1 TRBV21-1 18 CASSKAGRSAGDLNEQFF TGTGCCAGCAGCAAAGCCGGGAGGTCGGCAGGGGATCTCAATGAGCAGTTCTTC
. . TRBJ1-4 TRBV12-5 13 CASGPQISEKLFF TGTGCTAGTGGTCCCCAGATCTCCGAAAAACTGTTTTTT
. . TRBJ2-3 TRBV6-5 16 CASSYTSGTSTDTQYF TGTGCCAGCAGTTACACCTCCGGGACTAGCACAGATACGCAGTATTTT
. . TRBJ2-2 TRBV19 15 CASSGTPGFAGELFF TGTGCCAGTAGCGGGACTCCCGGGTTCGCCGGGGAGCTGTTTTTT
. . TRBJ2-2 TRBV3-1/TRBV3-2 19 CASSQEKVTSSPSAGELFF TGTGCCAGCAGCCAAGAAAAGGTGACTAGTAGTCCTTCCGCCGGGGAGCTGTTTTTT
. . TRBJ1-2 TRBV11-1 15 CASSWRRETNYGYTF TGTGCCAGCAGCTGGAGACGGGAAACTAACTATGGCTACACCTTC
. . TRBJ1-4 TRBV4-1 15 CASSRPGTTNEKLFF TGCGCCAGCAGCCGCCCCGGGACAACTAATGAAAAACTGTTTTTT
. TRBD1 TRBJ2-6 TRBV7-2 18 CASSFVGRGLGGANVLTF TGTGCCAGCAGCTTTGTCGGCAGGGGGCTGGGTGGGGCCAACGTCCTGACTTTC
. . TRBJ2-6 TRBV19 12 CASRAGANVLTF TGTGCCAGTAGAGCCGGGGCCAACGTCCTGACTTTC
. TRBD1 TRBJ1-2 TRBV2 12 CARRGLVYGYTF TGTGCCAGAAGGGGGCTTGTCTATGGCTACACCTTC
. . TRBJ1-2 TRBV11-2 14 CASSLLTSPHGYTF TGTGCCAGCAGCTTACTTACATCCCCTCATGGCTACACCTTC
few TRBD1 TRBJ1-4 TRBV6-5 13 CASGTGQDEKLFF TGTGCCAGCGGAACGGGACAGGATGAAAAACTGTTTTTT
. TRBD1 TRBJ2-7 TRBV19 16 CASSFTTRDRGSEQYF TGTGCCAGTAGTTTTACCACCCGGGACAGGGGTTCCGAGCAGTACTTC
. . TRBJ2-2 TRBV6-5 14 CASSYSRNTGELFF TGTGCCAGCAGTTACTCCAGGAATACCGGGGAGCTGTTTTTT
. . TRBJ2-5 TRBV5-4 14 CASSPEGYQETQYF TGTGCCAGCAGCCCAGAGGGTTACCAAGAGACCCAGTACTTC
once . TRBJ2-2 TRBV2 11 CASSVTGELFF TGTGCCAGCAGTGTAACCGGGGAGCTGTTTTTT
. . TRBJ1-5 TRBV7-9 12 CASGSGGQPQHF TGTGCCAGCGGCTCTGGGGGGCAGCCCCAGCATTTT
. . TRBJ2-3 TRBV19 15 CASLHWAGSTDTQYF TGTGCCAGTCTACACTGGGCGGGGAGCACAGATACGCAGTATTTT
once TRBD1 TRBJ2-7 TRBV7-9 17 CASNPPARTGASYEQYF TGTGCCAGCAATCCCCCGGCCCGGACAGGGGCGTCCTACGAGCAGTACTTC
. . TRBJ1-5 TRBV5-1 14 CASSLGTGDQPQHF TGCGCCAGCAGCTTGGGAACGGGAGATCAGCCCCAGCATTTT
once . TRBJ1-2 TRBV27 14 CASRASGGGYGYTF TGTGCCAGCAGGGCCTCGGGGGGCGGGTATGGCTACACCTTC
once . TRBJ2-1 TRBV5-1 14 CASRAGFPYNEQFF TGCGCCAGTAGGGCGGGGTTTCCCTACAATGAGCAGTTCTTC
. TRBD2 TRBJ2-2 TRBV3-1/TRBV3-2 17 CASSQKSLAGVTGELFF TGTGCCAGCAGCCAAAAATCCCTAGCGGGGGTCACCGGGGAGCTGTTTTTT
. . TRBJ1-4 TRBV6-5 12 CASSRHGEKLFF TGTGCCAGCAGCCGACACGGCGAAAAACTGTTTTTT
. TRBD1 TRBJ2-2 TRBV5-1 16 CASSYRTGANTGELFF TGCGCCAGCAGCTACAGGACAGGGGCGAACACCGGGGAGCTGTTTTTT
. . TRBJ2-7 TRBV11-2 12 CASSIQGYEQYF TGTGCCAGCAGCATTCAGGGGTACGAGCAGTACTTC
. TRBD1 TRBJ1-1 TRBV30 17 CAWSLPRVDRGNTEAFF TGTGCCTGGAGTTTACCACGGGTGGACAGGGGAAACACTGAAGCTTTCTTT
. TRBD1 TRBJ1-2 TRBV5-1 15 CASSWGQNTNYGYTF TGCGCCAGCAGCTGGGGACAGAATACTAACTATGGCTACACCTTC
. . TRBJ2-4 TRBV5-6 15 CASSFGGLAKNIQYF TGTGCCAGCAGCTTTGGGGGACTAGCCAAAAACATTCAGTACTTC
once . TRBJ2-7 TRBV6-5 13 CASRTGQEYEQYF TGTGCCAGCAGAACGGGACAAGAGTACGAGCAGTACTTC
. . TRBJ1-1 TRBV2 15 CASRAYPGGNTEAFF TGTGCCAGCAGGGCCTACCCCGGCGGGAACACTGAAGCTTTCTTT
. TRBD2 TRBJ2-2 TRBV14 17 CASSQWFGEGPTGELFF TGTGCCAGCAGCCAGTGGTTCGGGGAGGGCCCAACCGGGGAGCTGTTTTTT
. TRBD2 TRBJ2-3 TRBV5-1 14 CASSKGTNTDTQYF TGCGCCAGCAGCAAGGGGACTAACACAGATACGCAGTATTTT